The 9 T cell receptor beta chains reported below all come from one sample, sequenced in a study of blood T cell repertoires in COVID-19. Data came from immunoSEQ multiplex PCR; TCRdb stores just in-frame clones and leaves some out. Of around 370,000 clones in the sample, over 80% are singletons; the top ten hold roughly 6%. Sequenced: peripheral blood. These TCRs come from a woman in her fifties or sixties with COVID-19, enrolled during active disease.

CDR3 in amino acids: CARRCRGKHCYSNQPQHF. CDR3 nucleotides: TGTGCCAGACGTTGCCGAGGGAAACACTGTTATAGCAATCAGCCCCAGCATTTT. This chain uses TRBV27 with TRBJ1-5; D gene uncertain. CDR1 MNHEY and CDR2 SMNVEV come from the germline V gene (reference sequence). With 9 bases removed from V and 0 bases from J, the gap between germline ends came to 24 bases. The CDR3 runs 18 residues.

V is TRBV7-8 and J is TRBJ1-5; 12 nucleotides match TRBD1. CDR3 length: 16 amino acids. The V segment lost 4 bases and the J segment 7 bases; nucleotides outside the gene matches: 8. Germline V CDR1 and CDR2: SGHVS, FQNEAQ. DNA of the CDR3: TGTGCCAGCAGCTCACCGGGACAGGGGGCTCAACAGCCCCAGCATTTT. Translating it yields CASSSPGQGAQQPQHF.

This chain connects TRBV7-8 to TRBJ1-5; D not resolved. Trimming shortened V by 4 bases and J by 0 bases, and 13 bases separated the two germline ends. CDR1 and CDR2 (germline): SGHVS, FQNEAQ. This CDR3 spans 16 amino acids. This CDR3 is CASSSRRGNSNQPQHF. The CDR3 region has the DNA TGTGCCAGCAGCTCTCGACGCGGTAATAGCAATCAGCCCCAGCATTTT.

V is TRBV2 and J is TRBJ1-1; 7 nucleotides line up with TRBD1. The length of the CDR3 is 14 residues. Unmatched junction bases numbered 14, after V lost 10 bases and J lost 6 bases. Germline loops: CDR1 SNHLY, CDR2 FYNNEI. CDR3 nucleotide sequence: TGTGCCATCCCAACTCCGACAGGGAGAGCTGAAGCTTTCTTT. Translating gives CAIPTPTGRAEAFF. Supplemented by reference TRBV2 and TRBJ1-1, the full variable domain reads EPEVTQTPSHQVTQMGQEVILRCVPISNHLYFYWYRQILGQKVEFLVSFYNNEISEKSEIFDDQFSVERPDGSNFTLKIRSTKLEDSAMYFCAIPTPTGRAEAFFGQGTRLTVV.

The V and J genes are TRBV14 and TRBJ2-5; 15 nucleotides align to TRBD2. This CDR3 has 16 residues. With V trimmed by 5 bases and J by 4 bases, 5 bases remained unmatched. CDR1 and CDR2 (germline): SGHDN, FVKESK. The CDR3 region is CASSWTSGRAGETQYF. The CDR3 DNA reads TGTGCCAGCAGCTGGACTAGCGGGAGGGCCGGAGAGACCCAGTACTTC.

This chain joins TRBV5-8 and TRBJ2-3, with D possibly being TRBD1 (5 bases). The CDR3 is 14 amino acids. Germline CDR1 SGHTS, CDR2 YDEGEE. The V end was cut by 4 bases, the J end by 5 bases, with 14 bases between. The CDR3 loop reads CASSALRAVDTQYF. The CDR3 DNA follows: TGTGCCAGCAGCGCACTCAGGGCGGTAGATACGCAGTATTTT.

CDR3 sequence: CASSVGSGQPQHF. The CDR3 DNA reads TGCGCCAGCAGCGTTGGCTCGGGGCAGCCCCAGCATTTT. The rearrangement uses TRBV5-1 and TRBJ1-5; D is ambiguous. Trimming pared 4 bases from V and 7 bases from J, leaving 12 bases between. Germline V lookup: CDR1 SGHRS, CDR2 YFSETQ. The CDR3 runs 13 residues. Drawing the rest from reference TRBV5-1 and TRBJ1-5, the complete variable domain is KAGVTQTPRYLIKTRGQQVTLSCSPISGHRSVSWYQQTPGQGLQFLFEYFSETQRNKGNFPGRFSGRQFSNSRSEMNVSTLELGDSALYLCASSVGSGQPQHFGDGTRLSIL.

The chain has TRBV7-9 and TRBJ2-5, with 9 bases aligning to TRBD1. The V segment lost 5 bases and the J segment 2 bases; nucleotides outside the gene matches: 12. CDR3 length equals 17 residues. CDR1 and CDR2 (germline): SEHNR, FQNEAQ (reference sequence). Here the CDR3 DNA reads TGTGCCAGCAGCCCAAGCCTGGGACAGGGTAGACAAGAGACCCAGTACTTC. Amino acids: CASSPSLGQGRQETQYF.

V is TRBV4-2 and J is TRBJ2-1; tentative D call: TRBD1 (5 bases). The CDR3 spans 15 residues. In germline, CDR1 is LGHNA, CDR2 YNFKEQ. The germline V and J ends were trimmed by 1 base and 8 bases, with 15 bases remaining between them. The chain's CDR3 is CASSQGTSGFYEQFF. DNA of the CDR3: TGTGCCAGCAGCCAAGGAACCTCAGGGTTCTATGAGCAGTTCTTC.